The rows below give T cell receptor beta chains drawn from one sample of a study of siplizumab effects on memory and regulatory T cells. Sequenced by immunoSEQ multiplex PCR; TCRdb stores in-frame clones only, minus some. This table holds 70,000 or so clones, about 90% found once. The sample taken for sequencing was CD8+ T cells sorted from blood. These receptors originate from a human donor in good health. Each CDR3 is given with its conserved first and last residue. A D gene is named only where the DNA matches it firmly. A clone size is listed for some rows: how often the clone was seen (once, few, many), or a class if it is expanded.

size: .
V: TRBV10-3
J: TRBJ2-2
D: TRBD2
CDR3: CAISLATGTSTAGELFF
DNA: TGTGCCATCAGCCTAGCCACCGGGACTAGTACGGCCGGGGAGCTGTTTTTT

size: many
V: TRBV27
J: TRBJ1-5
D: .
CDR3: CASSLGGFSNQPQHF
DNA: TGTGCCAGCAGTTTAGGGGGCTTTAGCAATCAGCCCCAGCATTTT

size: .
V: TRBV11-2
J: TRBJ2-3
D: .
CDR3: CASSLPQDGFTDTQYF
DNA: TGTGCCAGCAGCTTACCACAGGATGGATTCACAGATACGCAGTATTTT

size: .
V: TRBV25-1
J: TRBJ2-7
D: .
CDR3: CASSESKGMFDEQYF
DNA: TGTGCCAGCAGTGAATCGAAAGGGATGTTTGACGAGCAGTACTTC

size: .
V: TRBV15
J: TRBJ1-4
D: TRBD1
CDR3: CATSDVLGRGRGRMNEKLFF
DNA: TGTGCCACCAGCGATGTACTAGGACGGGGCAGGGGGCGTATGAATGAAAAACTGTTTTTT

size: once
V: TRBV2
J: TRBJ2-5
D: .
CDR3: CASSESGTTQETQYF
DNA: TGTGCCAGCAGTGAATCCGGGACAACACAAGAGACCCAGTACTTC

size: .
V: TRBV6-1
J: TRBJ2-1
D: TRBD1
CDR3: CASSENRGAWSYNEQFF
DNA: TGTGCCAGCAGTGAAAACAGGGGCGCCTGGTCCTACAATGAGCAGTTCTTC

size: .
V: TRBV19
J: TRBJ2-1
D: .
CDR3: CASSSGANEQFF
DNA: TGTGCCAGTAGTTCCGGGGCCAATGAGCAGTTCTTC

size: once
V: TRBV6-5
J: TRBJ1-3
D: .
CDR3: CASSTGPFSGNTIYF
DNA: TGTGCCAGCAGTACCGGCCCCTTCTCTGGAAACACCATATATTTT

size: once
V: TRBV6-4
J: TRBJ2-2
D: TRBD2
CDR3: CASSDSSGDTGELFF
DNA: TGTGCCAGCAGTGACTCTAGCGGGGACACCGGGGAGCTGTTTTTT

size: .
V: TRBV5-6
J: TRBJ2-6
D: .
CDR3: CASSFRVGRTGANVLTF
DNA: TGTGCCAGCAGCTTCCGAGTGGGGAGAACTGGGGCCAACGTCCTGACTTTC

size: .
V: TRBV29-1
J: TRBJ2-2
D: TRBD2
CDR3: CSVDLGLAGNTGELFF
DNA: TGCAGCGTTGATCTTGGACTAGCGGGGAACACCGGGGAGCTGTTTTTT

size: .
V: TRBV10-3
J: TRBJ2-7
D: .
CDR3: CAISTGIPSYEQYF
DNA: TGTGCCATCAGTACGGGGATACCCTCCTACGAGCAGTACTTC

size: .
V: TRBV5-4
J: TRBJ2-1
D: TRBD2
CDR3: CASSLVPSGTPGITYNEQFF
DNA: TGTGCCAGCAGCTTGGTTCCTAGCGGAACCCCTGGAATTACCTACAATGAGCAGTTCTTC

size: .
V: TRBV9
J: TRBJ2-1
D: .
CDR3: CASSVGQGTKEQFF
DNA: TGTGCCAGCAGCGTAGGGCAGGGGACAAAGGAGCAGTTCTTC

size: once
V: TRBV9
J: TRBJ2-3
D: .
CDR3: CASSPPRGLSTDTQYF
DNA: TGTGCCAGCAGCCCCCCCCGGGGACTCAGCACAGATACGCAGTATTTT

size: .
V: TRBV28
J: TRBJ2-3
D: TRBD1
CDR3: CASHYRGLTDTQYF
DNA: TGTGCCAGCCATTACAGGGGGCTCACAGATACGCAGTATTTT

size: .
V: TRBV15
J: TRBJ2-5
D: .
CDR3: CATSRDLGLGETQYF
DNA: TGTGCCACCAGCAGAGACTTAGGGCTTGGTGAGACCCAGTACTTC

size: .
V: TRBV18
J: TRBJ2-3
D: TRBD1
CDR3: CASSPRGHGTDTQYF
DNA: TGTGCCAGCTCCCCAAGGGGGCACGGCACAGATACGCAGTATTTT

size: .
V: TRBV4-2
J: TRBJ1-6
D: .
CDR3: CASSQGQLNSPLHF
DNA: TGTGCCAGCAGCCAAGGACAGCTTAATTCACCCCTCCACTTT

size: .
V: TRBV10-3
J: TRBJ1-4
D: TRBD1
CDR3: CASGTGNEEKLFF
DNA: TGTGCCAGCGGGACAGGGAATGAAGAAAAACTGTTTTTT

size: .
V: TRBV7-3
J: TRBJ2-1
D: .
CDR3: CASSLGYNEQFF
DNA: TGTGCCAGCAGCTTGGGATACAATGAGCAGTTCTTC

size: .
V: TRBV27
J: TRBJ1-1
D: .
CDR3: CASRSLFSTEAFF
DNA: TGTGCCAGTCGTAGCCTTTTTAGCACTGAAGCTTTCTTT

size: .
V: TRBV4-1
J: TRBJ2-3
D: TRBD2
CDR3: CASSQDGLAGPSTDTQYF
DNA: TGCGCCAGCAGCCAAGATGGACTAGCGGGGCCCTCCACAGATACGCAGTATTTT

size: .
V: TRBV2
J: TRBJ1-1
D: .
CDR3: CASSERAGKNTEAFF
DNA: TGTGCCAGCAGTGAGAGGGCAGGCAAGAACACTGAAGCTTTCTTT

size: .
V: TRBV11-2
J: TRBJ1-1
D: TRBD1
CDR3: CASSKTGDGTEAFF
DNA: TGTGCCAGCAGCAAAACAGGGGATGGCACTGAAGCTTTCTTT

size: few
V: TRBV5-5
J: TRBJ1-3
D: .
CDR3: CASSLFRQAIPGNTIYF
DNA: TGTGCCAGCAGCTTGTTTCGACAGGCGATACCAGGGAACACCATATATTTT